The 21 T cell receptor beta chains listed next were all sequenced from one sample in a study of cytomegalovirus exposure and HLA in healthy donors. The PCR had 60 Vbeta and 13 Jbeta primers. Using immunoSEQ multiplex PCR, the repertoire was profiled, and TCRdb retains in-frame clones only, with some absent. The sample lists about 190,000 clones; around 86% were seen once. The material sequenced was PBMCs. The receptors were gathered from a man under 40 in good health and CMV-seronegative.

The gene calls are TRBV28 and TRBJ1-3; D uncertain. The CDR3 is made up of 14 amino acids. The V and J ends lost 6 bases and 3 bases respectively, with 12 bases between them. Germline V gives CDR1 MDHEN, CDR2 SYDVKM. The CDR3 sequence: CASSLGNLGNTIYF. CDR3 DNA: TGTGCCAGCAGCCTAGGAAACCTTGGAAACACCATATATTTT. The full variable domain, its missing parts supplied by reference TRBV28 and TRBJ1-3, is DVKVTQSSRYLVKRTGEKVFLECVQDMDHENMFWYRQDPGLGLRLIYFSYDVKMKEKGDIPEGYSVSREKKERFSLILESASTNQTSMYLCASSLGNLGNTIYFGEGSWLTVV.

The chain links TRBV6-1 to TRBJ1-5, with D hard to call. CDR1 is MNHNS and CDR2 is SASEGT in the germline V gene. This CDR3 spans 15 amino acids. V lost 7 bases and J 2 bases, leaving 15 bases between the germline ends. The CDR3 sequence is CASNPENSRNQPQHF. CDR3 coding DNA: TGTGCCAGCAACCCTGAAAACAGCCGCAATCAGCCCCAGCATTTT.

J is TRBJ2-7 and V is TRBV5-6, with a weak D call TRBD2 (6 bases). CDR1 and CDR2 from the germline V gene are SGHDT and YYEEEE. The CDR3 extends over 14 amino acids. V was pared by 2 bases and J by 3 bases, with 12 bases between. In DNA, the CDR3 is TGTGCCAGCAGCTTTAACCCGGGAGTCTACGAGCAGTACTTC. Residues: CASSFNPGVYEQYF.

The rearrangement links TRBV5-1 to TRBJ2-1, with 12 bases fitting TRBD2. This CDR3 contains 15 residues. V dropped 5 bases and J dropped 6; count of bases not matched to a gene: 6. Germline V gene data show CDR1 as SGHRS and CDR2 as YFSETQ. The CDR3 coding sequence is TGCGCCAGCAGTATGACTAGCGGGAGTGTCAATGAGCAGTTCTTC. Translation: CASSMTSGSVNEQFF.

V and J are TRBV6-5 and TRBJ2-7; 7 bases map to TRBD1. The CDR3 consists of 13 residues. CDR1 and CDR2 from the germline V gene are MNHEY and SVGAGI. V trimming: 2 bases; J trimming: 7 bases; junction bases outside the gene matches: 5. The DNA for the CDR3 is TGTGCCAGCAGTTACCGGGACAGAAAAGAGCAGTACTTC. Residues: CASSYRDRKEQYF.

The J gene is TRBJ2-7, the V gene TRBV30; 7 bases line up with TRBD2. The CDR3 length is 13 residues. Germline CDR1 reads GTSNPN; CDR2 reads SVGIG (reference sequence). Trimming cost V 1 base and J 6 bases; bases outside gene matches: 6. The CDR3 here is CAWSEVRGGEQYF. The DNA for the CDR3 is TGTGCCTGGAGTGAGGTCCGCGGGGGCGAGCAGTACTTC.

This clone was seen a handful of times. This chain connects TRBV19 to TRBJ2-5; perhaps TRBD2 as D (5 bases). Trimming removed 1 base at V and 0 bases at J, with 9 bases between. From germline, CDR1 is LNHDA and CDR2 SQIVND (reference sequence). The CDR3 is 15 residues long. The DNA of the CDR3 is TGTGCCAGTAGTATAGTCCGGAGGAACCAAGAGACCCAGTACTTC. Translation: CASSIVRRNQETQYF.

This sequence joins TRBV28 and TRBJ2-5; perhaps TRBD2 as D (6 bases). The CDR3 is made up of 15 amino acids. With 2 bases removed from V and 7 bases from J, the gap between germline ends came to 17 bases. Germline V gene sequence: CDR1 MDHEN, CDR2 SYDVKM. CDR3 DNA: TGTGCCAGCAGTTTACGCGGGAAGGGGTTGGGGACCCAGTACTTC. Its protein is CASSLRGKGLGTQYF.

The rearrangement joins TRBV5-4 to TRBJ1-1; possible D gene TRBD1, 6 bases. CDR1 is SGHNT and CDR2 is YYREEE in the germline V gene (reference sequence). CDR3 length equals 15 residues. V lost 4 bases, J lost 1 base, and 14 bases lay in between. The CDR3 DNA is TGTGCCAGCAGCACTTCGACAGGCCCGAACACTGAAGCTTTCTTT. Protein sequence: CASSTSTGPNTEAFF. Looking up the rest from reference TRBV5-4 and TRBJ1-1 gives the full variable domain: ETGVTQSPTHLIKTRGQQVTLRCSSQSGHNTVSWYQQALGQGPQFIFQYYREEENGRGNFPPRFSGLQFPNYSSELNVNALELDDSALYLCASSTSTGPNTEAFFGQGTRLTVV.

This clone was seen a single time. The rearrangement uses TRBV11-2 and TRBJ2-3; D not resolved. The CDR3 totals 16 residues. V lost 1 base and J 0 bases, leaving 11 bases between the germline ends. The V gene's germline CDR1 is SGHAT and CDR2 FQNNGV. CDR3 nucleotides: TGTGCCAGCAGCTTAGGAATGAGTCGGAGCACAGATACGCAGTATTTT. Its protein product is CASSLGMSRSTDTQYF.

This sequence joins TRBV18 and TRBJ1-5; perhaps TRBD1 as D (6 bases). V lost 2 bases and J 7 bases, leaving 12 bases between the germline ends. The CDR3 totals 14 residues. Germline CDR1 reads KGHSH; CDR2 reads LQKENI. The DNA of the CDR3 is TGTGCCAGCTCACCAGCTACAGGGAAACAGCCCCAGCATTTT. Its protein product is CASSPATGKQPQHF. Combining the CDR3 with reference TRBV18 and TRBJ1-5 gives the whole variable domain NAGVMQNPRHLVRRRGQEARLRCSPMKGHSHVYWYRQLPEEGLKFMVYLQKENIIDESGMPKERFSAEFPKEGPSILRIQQVVRGDSAAYFCASSPATGKQPQHFGDGTRLSIL.

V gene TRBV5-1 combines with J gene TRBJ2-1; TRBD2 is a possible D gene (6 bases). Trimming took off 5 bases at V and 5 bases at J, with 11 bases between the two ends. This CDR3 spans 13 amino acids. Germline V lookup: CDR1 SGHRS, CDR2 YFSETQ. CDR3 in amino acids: CASSGGKNNEQFF. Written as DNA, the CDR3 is TGCGCCAGCAGTGGGGGGAAAAACAATGAGCAGTTCTTC.

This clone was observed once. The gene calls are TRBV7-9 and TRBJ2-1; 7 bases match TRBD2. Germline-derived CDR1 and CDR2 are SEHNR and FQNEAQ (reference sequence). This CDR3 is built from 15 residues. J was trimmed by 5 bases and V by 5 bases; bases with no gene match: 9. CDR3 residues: CASSPWDYSDNEQFF. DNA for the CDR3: TGTGCCAGCAGCCCCTGGGACTACTCTGACAATGAGCAGTTCTTC.

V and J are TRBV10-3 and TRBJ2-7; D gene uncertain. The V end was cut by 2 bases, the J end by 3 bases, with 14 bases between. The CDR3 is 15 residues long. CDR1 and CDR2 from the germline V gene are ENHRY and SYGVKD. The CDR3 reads CAISETIVRSYEQYF. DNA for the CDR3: TGTGCCATCAGTGAGACTATAGTCCGAAGCTACGAGCAGTACTTC.

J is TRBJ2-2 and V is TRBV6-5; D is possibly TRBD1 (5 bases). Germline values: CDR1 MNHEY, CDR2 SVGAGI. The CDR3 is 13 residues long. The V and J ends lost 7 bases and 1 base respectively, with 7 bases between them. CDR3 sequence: CASNRGNTGELFF. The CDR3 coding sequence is TGTGCCAGCAATAGGGGGAACACCGGGGAGCTGTTTTTT.

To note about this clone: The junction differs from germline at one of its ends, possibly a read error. The CDR3 here is CSSSFTREAFF. The CDR3 nucleotides read TGTTCCAGCAGCTTCACCCGAGAGGCTTTCTTT. The J gene is TRBJ1-1, the V gene TRBV7-9, with unresolved D. Germline V gene sequence: CDR1 SEHNR, CDR2 FQNEAQ (reference sequence). This CDR3 is 11 amino acids long. Using reference TRBV7-9 and TRBJ1-1 for the parts outside the CDR3, the full variable domain is DTGVSQNPRHKITKRGQNVTFRCDPISEHNRLYWYRQTLGQGPEFLTYFQNEAQLEKSRLLSDRFSAERPKGSFSTLEIQRTEQGDSAMYLCSSSFTREAFFGQGTRLTVV.

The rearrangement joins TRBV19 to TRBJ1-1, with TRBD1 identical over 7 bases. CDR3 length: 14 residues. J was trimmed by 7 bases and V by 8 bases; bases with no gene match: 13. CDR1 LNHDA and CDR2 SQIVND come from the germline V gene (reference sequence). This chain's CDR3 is CASAPGRDSIEAFF. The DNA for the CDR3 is TGTGCCAGTGCGCCGGGACGGGACAGCATTGAAGCTTTCTTT.

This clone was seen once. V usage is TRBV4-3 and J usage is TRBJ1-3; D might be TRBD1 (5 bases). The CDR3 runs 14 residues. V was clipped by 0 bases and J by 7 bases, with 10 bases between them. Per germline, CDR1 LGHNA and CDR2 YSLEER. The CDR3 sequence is CASSQEGRGNTIYF. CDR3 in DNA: TGCGCCAGCAGCCAAGAGGGTCGGGGGAACACCATATATTTT.

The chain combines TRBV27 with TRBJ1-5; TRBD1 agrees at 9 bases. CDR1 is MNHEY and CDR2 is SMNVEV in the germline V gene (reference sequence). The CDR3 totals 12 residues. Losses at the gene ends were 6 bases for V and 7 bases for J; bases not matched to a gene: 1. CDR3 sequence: CASRTGGQPQHF. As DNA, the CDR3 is TGTGCCAGCAGAACAGGGGGCCAGCCCCAGCATTTT.

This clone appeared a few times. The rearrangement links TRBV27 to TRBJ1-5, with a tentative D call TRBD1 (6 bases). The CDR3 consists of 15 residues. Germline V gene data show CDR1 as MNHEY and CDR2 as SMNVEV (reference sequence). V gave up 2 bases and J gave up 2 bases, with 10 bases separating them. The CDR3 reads CASSLTRGGNQPQHF. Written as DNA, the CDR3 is TGTGCCAGCAGTTTAACCAGGGGAGGCAATCAGCCCCAGCATTTT.

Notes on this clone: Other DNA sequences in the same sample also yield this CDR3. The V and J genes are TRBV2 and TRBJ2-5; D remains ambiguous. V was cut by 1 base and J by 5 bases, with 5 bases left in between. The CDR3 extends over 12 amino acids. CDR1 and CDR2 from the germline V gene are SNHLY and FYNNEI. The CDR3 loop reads CASSEERETQYF. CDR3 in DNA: TGTGCCAGCAGTGAAGAGAGGGAGACCCAGTACTTC.